The rows below give T cell receptor beta chains drawn from one sample of a study of T cell changes during pregnancy in multiple sclerosis. Generated by immunoSEQ multiplex PCR, the TCRdb table keeps only in-frame clones and is missing some. This sample has some 67,000 clones, with about 91% found just once. The specimen was peripheral blood, collected in the first trimester of pregnancy. These TCRs come from a female donor with multiple sclerosis, enrolled in a pregnancy study. Both conserved end residues are part of each CDR3. The D gene is left open where the match is weak. The size field is filled for only some rows; it gives once, few, many or a size class.

d_gene	v_gene	j_gene	abundance	CDR3nt	CDR3aa
TRBD2	TRBV7-7	TRBJ2-7	.	TGTGCCAGCAGCTCACTGGGAGGGGACGAGCAGTACTTC	CASSSLGGDEQYF
.	TRBV5-6	TRBJ1-2	.	TGTGCCAGCAGCTCGCCCAGGGAGGATGGCTACACCTTC	CASSSPREDGYTF
.	TRBV5-1	TRBJ2-5	.	TGCGCCAGCAGCCCCTCCTTACAAAGGGGAGAGACCCAGTACTTC	CASSPSLQRGETQYF
.	TRBV15	TRBJ1-5	.	TGTGCCACCAGCAGAGATCTGGGGGGGTACGATCAGCCCCAGCATTTT	CATSRDLGGYDQPQHF
TRBD2	TRBV5-5	TRBJ2-3	.	TGTGCCAGCAGCTCCGGGACTAGCGGCCTCCACCAAACAGATACGCAGTATTTT	CASSSGTSGLHQTDTQYF
TRBD1	TRBV5-1	TRBJ1-2	.	TGCGCCAGCAGCGGAACGACAGGGGCCTATGGCTACACCTTC	CASSGTTGAYGYTF
.	TRBV5-1	TRBJ1-1	.	TGCGCCAGCAGCTTGGCCTTGGCTGGGAACACTGAAGCTTTCTTT	CASSLALAGNTEAFF
.	TRBV9	TRBJ2-3	.	TGTGCCAGCAGCGTAGGCGGCAGGGTGGGCACAGATACGCAGTATTTT	CASSVGGRVGTDTQYF
.	TRBV19	TRBJ2-7	.	TGTGCCAGTAGTAATGGGCCCCTTAGCTCCTACGAGCAGTACTTC	CASSNGPLSSYEQYF
.	TRBV5-6	TRBJ2-1	few	TGTGCCAGCAGCTTGGAGGGACTGAAGAATGAGCAGTTCTTC	CASSLEGLKNEQFF
.	TRBV11-2	TRBJ2-1	.	TGTGCCAGCAGCCCAGGAGGGCCCAATGAGCAGTTCTTC	CASSPGGPNEQFF